This is a list of T cell receptor beta chains from one sample in a study of control samples from healthy donors and cancer patients. Some clones are missing from TCRdb's copy, which holds only in-frame ones; the method was immunoSEQ multiplex PCR. The sample has roughly 130,000 clones, about 95% seen once. The sample taken for sequencing was blood. These receptors originate from a man aged 25 to 45 in good health. CDR3s include the opening cysteine and the closing phenylalanine or tryptophan. A D gene is named only where the DNA matches it firmly. Expanded clones are given a class, and other clones once, few, many or no size at all.

j_call | d_call | v_call | clone_size | cdr3_nt | cdr3_aa
TRBJ1-1 | TRBD1 | TRBV4-3 | - | TGCGCCAGCAGCCATGCCGGGACAGGGGGTGAAGCTTTCTTT | CASSHAGTGGEAFF
TRBJ1-1 | - | TRBV19 | once | TGTGCCAGTAGTACCGGAAATACTGAAGCTTTCTTT | CASSTGNTEAFF
TRBJ1-5 | - | TRBV12-1 | - | TGTGCCAGCAGCAGACATGAGGGTAAGGATCAGCCCCAGCATTTT | CASSRHEGKDQPQHF
TRBJ2-5 | - | TRBV7-9 | - | TGTGCCAGCAGCTTTGGAGGGGAAGAGACCCAGTACTTC | CASSFGGEETQYF
TRBJ1-1 | TRBD1 | TRBV2 | - | TGTGCCAGCACTGGACAGGGAGGGACTGAAGCTTTCTTT | CASTGQGGTEAFF
TRBJ1-3 | - | TRBV18 | - | TGTGCCAGCTCACCAGAGGGGTCGGTCCCTGGAAACACCATATATTTT | CASSPEGSVPGNTIYF
TRBJ1-6 | - | TRBV5-8 | - | TGTGCCAGCAGCTCCTTAGACATCCAGAATTCACCCCTCCACTTT | CASSSLDIQNSPLHF
TRBJ1-2 | - | TRBV6-5 | - | TGTGCCAGCACCCCGGGGGGGGACTATGGCTACACCTTC | CASTPGGDYGYTF
TRBJ2-7 | TRBD1 | TRBV28 | - | TGTGCCAGCAGGTACAGGGGAACCTACGAGCAGTACTTC | CASRYRGTYEQYF
TRBJ1-2 | - | TRBV6-1 | - | TGTGCCAGCAGTGAGAGGGAGAGCCGCTATGGCTACACCTTC | CASSERESRYGYTF
TRBJ2-7 | - | TRBV3-1/TRBV3-2 | - | TGTGCCAGCAGCCAAATTGACGGATCCTACGAGCAGTACTTC | CASSQIDGSYEQYF
TRBJ1-1 | TRBD1 | TRBV4-1 | - | TGCGCCAGCAGCCAAGTCGGACAGGAGAACACTGAAGCTTTCTTT | CASSQVGQENTEAFF
TRBJ1-3 | - | TRBV4-3 | - | TGCGCCAGCAGCATCAGGACGGTCTCTGGAAACACCATATATTTT | CASSIRTVSGNTIYF
TRBJ1-5 | - | TRBV5-6 | - | TGTGCCAGCAGCTTGGCAGGGCCCAATCAGCCCCAGCATTTT | CASSLAGPNQPQHF
TRBJ1-2 | TRBD1 | TRBV7-9 | few | TGTGCCAGCAGCCCACGGACAGGGGTCAACTATGGCTACACCTTC | CASSPRTGVNYGYTF
TRBJ1-2 | - | TRBV20-1 | - | TGCAGTGCTTCTCGGCCGGCTGGCTACACCTTC | CSASRPAGYTF
TRBJ2-1 | - | TRBV19 | - | TGTGCCAGTACTCGGGGCTCTTACAATGAGCAGTTCTTC | CASTRGSYNEQFF
TRBJ2-5 | - | TRBV18 | - | TGTGCCAGCTCACCGGCGTCCTCACAAGAGACCCAGTACTTC | CASSPASSQETQYF
TRBJ2-1 | - | TRBV12-3/TRBV12-4 | - | TGTGCCAGCAGTTTCGGAAGAAAGAATGAGCAGTTCTTC | CASSFGRKNEQFF
TRBJ1-6 | - | TRBV18 | once | TGTGCCAGCGCCCGGGGGAGCACAGGGAATTCACCCCTCCACTTT | CASARGSTGNSPLHF
TRBJ2-7 | - | TRBV5-1 | once | TGCGCCAGCAGCTTGGATGTGGACGAGCAGTACTTC | CASSLDVDEQYF
TRBJ1-6 | - | TRBV27 | - | TGTGCCAGCAGCCTCGGGACGGCTCAATATTCACCCCTCCACTTT | CASSLGTAQYSPLHF
TRBJ2-1 | TRBD1 | TRBV4-3 | once | TGCGCCAGCAGCCAAGGACAGGGTAACCCCTACAATGAGCAGTTCTTC | CASSQGQGNPYNEQFF
TRBJ2-5 | - | TRBV5-1 | - | TGCGCCAGCAGCTCGTCTGGGGGCGGCCCACAAGAGACCCAGTACTTC | CASSSSGGGPQETQYF
TRBJ2-3 | - | TRBV4-2 | - | TGTGCCAGCAGCCAACTAAGAGGGCGAGGTAGCACAGATACGCAGTATTTT | CASSQLRGRGSTDTQYF
TRBJ2-5 | - | TRBV13 | - | TGTGCCAGCAGCCTTCCAGTCAGGCAAACCCAGTACTTC | CASSLPVRQTQYF
TRBJ2-7 | - | TRBV9 | - | TGTGCCAGCAGCGTAGGTGGGGCTGCATACGAGCAGTACTTC | CASSVGGAAYEQYF
TRBJ1-6 | - | TRBV5-1 | - | TGCGCCAGCGCACGGGACGGCAATTCACCCCTCCACTTT | CASARDGNSPLHF
TRBJ2-1 | - | TRBV2 | - | TGTGCCAGCAGCCAAGGGGGATGGTTTGAGCAGTTCTTC | CASSQGGWFEQFF
TRBJ1-1 | - | TRBV5-1 | once | TGCGCCAGCAGCATACAGGGTAACACTGAAGCTTTCTTT | CASSIQGNTEAFF
TRBJ1-1 | TRBD1 | TRBV10-2 | - | TGCGCCAGCAGTCCTACAGGGGGGAGGTGGACTGAAGCTTTCTTT | CASSPTGGRWTEAFF